This is a list of T cell receptor beta chains from one sample in a study of cytomegalovirus exposure and HLA in healthy donors. Only in-frame clones appear in the TCRdb table, and some are missing; sequencing was by immunoSEQ multiplex PCR. The sample data list about 83,000 clones. Sequenced: PBMCs. The receptors shown here come from a man aged 18 to 30 in good health and CMV-seropositive. The CDR3 runs from the conserved cysteine through the conserved F or W. The D gene is left open where the match is weak.

j_call d_call v_call cdr3_aa
TRBJ1-2 TRBD1 TRBV7-6 CASSPRQGPTNYGYTF
TRBJ1-4 . TRBV28 CASSSPWGRSTNEKLFF
TRBJ2-7 . TRBV11-2 CASSSGIYEQYF
TRBJ2-7 . TRBV7-9 CASSLGVGQGHDEQYF
TRBJ1-2 . TRBV2 CASSLTGNGYTF
TRBJ2-7 TRBD2 TRBV4-1 CASSQGKRLAGAYEQYF
TRBJ1-5 . TRBV4-1 CASSHLSNQPQHF
TRBJ2-3 TRBD1 TRBV4-1 CASRNHLLGTENTDTQYF
TRBJ1-1 . TRBV7-2 CASSLSVNTEAFF
TRBJ1-1 . TRBV28 CASSPPLGGGRTEAFF
TRBJ2-7 . TRBV19 CASSIGPGEGEQYF
TRBJ1-2 TRBD1 TRBV19 CASSRSLTGDGGYTF
TRBJ1-2 TRBD1 TRBV19 CASNQPGQSNYGYTF
TRBJ2-1 TRBD2 TRBV7-2 CASSPPGLATNEQFF
TRBJ1-3 TRBD1 TRBV25-1 CASSESGQGNSGNTIYF
TRBJ2-2 . TRBV6-1 CASDSHSTGELFF
TRBJ2-5 . TRBV2 CASSEGEPYQETQYF
TRBJ2-7 TRBD2 TRBV11-2 CASSLAGGPGLQYF
TRBJ2-7 TRBD1 TRBV2 CASSEAGTGTPEQYF
TRBJ1-1 . TRBV10-2 CASSEEGVTEAFF
TRBJ2-3 TRBD2 TRBV2 CASSEERGLTDTQYF
TRBJ1-1 . TRBV2 CASHRANTEAFF
TRBJ2-3 TRBD2 TRBV11-2 CASSLPPIAGDTQYF
TRBJ2-2 TRBD2 TRBV2 CASSVTSGGAAGELFF
TRBJ2-5 TRBD1 TRBV27 CASSLYQDRGLETQYF
TRBJ1-1 TRBD1 TRBV15 CATSRVPGGASTEAFF
TRBJ1-1 . TRBV4-2 CASRGTGTLYTEAFF
TRBJ1-2 TRBD1 TRBV6-1 CASSTGGDGYTF
TRBJ1-1 . TRBV2 CASSIDRNTEAFF
TRBJ1-6 TRBD1 TRBV6-1 CASSGGTGVSPLHF
TRBJ1-4 . TRBV27 CASSQRQHNEKLFF
TRBJ2-7 TRBD1 TRBV10-3 CAIGGLLSGQPYEQYF
TRBJ2-1 . TRBV19 CASSIYDRRNEQFF
TRBJ1-1 TRBD1 TRBV9 CASSPIQGTTEAFF
TRBJ1-1 . TRBV11-1 CASSRYRDTEAFF
TRBJ2-5 . TRBV27 CASSFTRGETQYF
TRBJ1-1 . TRBV10-3 CAISEFGNTEAFF
TRBJ1-1 . TRBV18 CATGVGSQTNTEAFF
TRBJ1-1 TRBD1 TRBV5-6 CASRKGTVNTEAFF
TRBJ1-1 . TRBV5-1 CASSLGGDESLAFF
TRBJ1-2 . TRBV7-8 CASSLGGIYGYTF